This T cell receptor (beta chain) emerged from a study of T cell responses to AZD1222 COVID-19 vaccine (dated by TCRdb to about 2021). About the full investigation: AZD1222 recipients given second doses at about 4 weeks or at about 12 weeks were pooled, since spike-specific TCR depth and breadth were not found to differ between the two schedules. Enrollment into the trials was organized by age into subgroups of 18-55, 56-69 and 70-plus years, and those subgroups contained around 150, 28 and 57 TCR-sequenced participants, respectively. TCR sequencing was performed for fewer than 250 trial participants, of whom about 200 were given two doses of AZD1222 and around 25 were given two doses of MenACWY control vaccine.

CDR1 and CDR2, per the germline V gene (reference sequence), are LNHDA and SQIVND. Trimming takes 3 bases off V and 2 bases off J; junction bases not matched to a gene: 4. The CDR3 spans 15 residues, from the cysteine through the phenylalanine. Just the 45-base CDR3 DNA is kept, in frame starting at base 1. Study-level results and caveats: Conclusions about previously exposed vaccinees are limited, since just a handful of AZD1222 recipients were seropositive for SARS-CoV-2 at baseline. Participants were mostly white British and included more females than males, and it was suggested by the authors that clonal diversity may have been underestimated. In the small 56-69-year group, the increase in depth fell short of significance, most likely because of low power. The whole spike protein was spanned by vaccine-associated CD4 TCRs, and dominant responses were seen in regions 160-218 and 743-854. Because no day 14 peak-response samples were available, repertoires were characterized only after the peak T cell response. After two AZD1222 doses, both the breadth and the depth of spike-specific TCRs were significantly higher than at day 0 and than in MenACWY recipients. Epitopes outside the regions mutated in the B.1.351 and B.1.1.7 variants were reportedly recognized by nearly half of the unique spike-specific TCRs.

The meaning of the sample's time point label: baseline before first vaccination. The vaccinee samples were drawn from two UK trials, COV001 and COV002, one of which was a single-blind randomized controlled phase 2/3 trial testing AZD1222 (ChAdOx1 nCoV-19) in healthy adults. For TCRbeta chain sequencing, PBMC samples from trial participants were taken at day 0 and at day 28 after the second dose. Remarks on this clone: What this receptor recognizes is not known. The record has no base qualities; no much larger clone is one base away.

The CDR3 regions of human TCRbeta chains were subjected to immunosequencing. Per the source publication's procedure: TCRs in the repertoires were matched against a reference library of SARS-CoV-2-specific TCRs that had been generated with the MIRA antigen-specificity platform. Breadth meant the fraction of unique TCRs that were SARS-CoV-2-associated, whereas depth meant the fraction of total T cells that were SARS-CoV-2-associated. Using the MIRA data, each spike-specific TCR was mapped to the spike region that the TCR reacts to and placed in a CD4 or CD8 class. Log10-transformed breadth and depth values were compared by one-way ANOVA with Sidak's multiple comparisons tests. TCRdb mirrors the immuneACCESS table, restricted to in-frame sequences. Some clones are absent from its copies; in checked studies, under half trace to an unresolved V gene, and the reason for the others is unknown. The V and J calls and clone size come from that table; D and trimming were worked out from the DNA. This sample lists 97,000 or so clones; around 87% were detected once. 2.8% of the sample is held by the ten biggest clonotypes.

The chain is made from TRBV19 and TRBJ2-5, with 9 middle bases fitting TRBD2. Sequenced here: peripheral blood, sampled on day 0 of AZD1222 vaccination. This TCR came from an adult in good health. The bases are TGTGCCAGTAGTATGCCAGCGGGGGGACAAGAGACCCAGTACTTC. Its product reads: CASSMPAGGQETQYF. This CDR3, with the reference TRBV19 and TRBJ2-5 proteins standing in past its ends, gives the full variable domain DGGITQSPKYLFRKEGQNVTLSCEQNLNHDAMYWYRQDPGQGLRLIYYSQIVNDFQKGDIAEGYSVSREKKESFPLTVTSAQKNPTAFYLCASSMPAGGQETQYFGPGTRLLVL.